The clone carrying this T cell receptor (beta chain) was detected only a few times. Antigen: not known. The CDR3 is 17 residues long. Germline-derived CDR1 and CDR2 are MNHNS and SASEGT. V shed 4 bases and J 7 bases; nucleotides not matched to a gene: 13. This specimen belongs to a study of early T cells in non-severe SARS-CoV-2 infection. Study as a whole: Investigators sequenced bulk RNA drawn from unsorted whole blood, and chains remained unpaired.

Study findings and constraints: The study's VDJdb matching favored anti-spike CD8 responses and missed private and CD4 specificities.

Unique molecular identifiers were affixed to single, distinct cDNA molecules. In TCRdb, the 5' RACE reads were re-called with MiXCR into one record per CDR3 protein. This sample has 75,000 or so distinct CDR3 sequences; more than 13% occur once, and the top ten carry approximately 11%. The sequence was collected from an adult who was a healthcare worker with PCR-confirmed SARS-CoV-2 infection or an uninfected control (not recorded which). Sequenced: whole blood. The rearrangement links TRBV6-1 to TRBJ2-1; 10 bases align to TRBD1. The CDR3 bases are TGTGCCAGCAGTGCCTACTCCGGGACAGGGGCGGGGAATGAGCAGTTCTTC. Translated, it gives CASSAYSGTGAGNEQFF.